This is a list of T cell receptor beta chains from one sample in a study of blood T cell repertoires in COVID-19. Sequencing was performed with immunoSEQ multiplex PCR; in TCRdb, only in-frame clones are kept and a portion is missing. The sample records 60,000 to 75,000 clones, around 88% being singletons. Sequencing was done on a sample of peripheral blood. The source of these receptors is a human donor in a cohort sampled during active COVID-19. CDR3s include the opening cysteine and the closing phenylalanine or tryptophan. Fields, in order: D gene, V gene, CDR3 length, clone size, J gene, CDR3 DNA, CDR3 protein. A D gene is named only where the DNA matches it firmly. Clone size appears in some rows only: once, few, many, or a class for an expanded clone.

TRBD1	TRBV30	14	-	TRBJ1-2	TGTGCCTGGACCAACTCGGGGAGACAGGGTGGCTACACCTTC	CAWTNSGRQGGYTF
-	TRBV12-3/TRBV12-4	13	few	TRBJ1-6	TGTGCCAGCAGTTTAGGTGCGGAATCACCCCTCCACTTT	CASSLGAESPLHF
-	TRBV5-5	14	-	TRBJ1-5	TGTGCCAGCAGCTTGGTGGCAGGGGACCAGCCCCAGCATTTT	CASSLVAGDQPQHF
TRBD2	TRBV19	14	-	TRBJ2-1	TGTGCCAGTATGCGGGAGGGCTCCTACAATGAGCAGTTCTTC	CASMREGSYNEQFF
-	TRBV30	14	once	TRBJ1-1	TGTGCCTGGAGCACTTGGGTGGGGGGCACTGAAGCTTTCTTT	CAWSTWVGGTEAFF
-	TRBV5-1	15	-	TRBJ1-2	TGCGCCAGCAGGACCGGGGTATGGGCTAACTATGGCTACACCTTC	CASRTGVWANYGYTF
-	TRBV5-1	13	-	TRBJ2-1	TGCGCCAGCAGCTACAACCAGGGCTATGAGCAGTTCTTC	CASSYNQGYEQFF
-	TRBV4-2	16	-	TRBJ1-3	TGTGCCAGCAGCTTAGCCCGGTACCGCTCTGGAAACACCATATATTTT	CASSLARYRSGNTIYF
-	TRBV27	13	few	TRBJ1-6	TGTGCCAGCAGTTCTCTAGATTATTCACCCCTCCACTTT	CASSSLDYSPLHF
-	TRBV5-1	16	few	TRBJ2-1	TGCGCCAGCAGCTTGCTCGGGAGTGGCTCCTACAATGAGCAGTTCTTC	CASSLLGSGSYNEQFF
-	TRBV19	13	-	TRBJ1-4	TGTGCCACCTCAGGGGAATCTAATGAAAAACTGTTTTTT	CATSGESNEKLFF
TRBD1	TRBV11-2	16	-	TRBJ2-1	TGTGCCAGCAGCTTCCACCGGGACAGGGTTTTTGTTGAGCAGTTCTTC	CASSFHRDRVFVEQFF
-	TRBV30	13	-	TRBJ1-1	TGTGCCTGGAGTGTCGTGGGGGCGTCTGAAGCTTTCTTT	CAWSVVGASEAFF
TRBD1	TRBV30	12	-	TRBJ1-6	TGTGCCTGGGGGACAGGGCCCCTACACCTCCACTTT	CAWGTGPLHLHF
TRBD2	TRBV7-8	14	-	TRBJ2-7	TGTGCCAGCGCGCTAGCGGGGGGCACATACGAGCAGTACTTC	CASALAGGTYEQYF
-	TRBV6-5	15	-	TRBJ2-6	TGTGCCAGCTCGTCGACAGGAGCTGGGGCCAACGTCCTGACTTTC	CASSSTGAGANVLTF
-	TRBV5-1	14	-	TRBJ2-2	TGCGCCAGCAGCTTATTTGACTCCGGCGGGGAGCTGTTTTTT	CASSLFDSGGELFF
TRBD2	TRBV7-8	15	-	TRBJ2-1	TGTGCCAGCAGCCGGGGACTAGCGGGAGGGAATGAGCAGTTCTTC	CASSRGLAGGNEQFF
-	TRBV6-5	14	-	TRBJ1-1	TGTGCCAGCAGGGCCCGACGGGGGAACACTGAAGCTTTCTTT	CASRARRGNTEAFF
TRBD1	TRBV18	16	once	TRBJ2-7	TGTGCCAGCTCACCTGCCGGGTCCCAGGGGGCCTACGAGCAGTACTTC	CASSPAGSQGAYEQYF
-	TRBV3-1/TRBV3-2	11	once	TRBJ1-1	TGTGCCAGCAGCCACCGAGGTGAAGCTTTCTTT	CASSHRGEAFF
TRBD1	TRBV18	15	-	TRBJ2-1	TGTGCCAGCTCACAAGGACAGGGTGCATACAATGAGCAGTTCTTC	CASSQGQGAYNEQFF
-	TRBV3-1/TRBV3-2	13	-	TRBJ1-3	TGTGCCAGCAGCCAGTTTCAGGGAAACACCATATATTTT	CASSQFQGNTIYF
-	TRBV18	13	few	TRBJ1-1	TGTGCCAGCTCACCAATGACAGACACTGAAGCTTTCTTT	CASSPMTDTEAFF